This record looks at one T cell receptor (beta chain) sequence and its context. The target antigen is unknown. Those donating, healthy Caucasian individuals from Russia, were aged about 6 to 90. Per-sample yields of isolated PBMCs were at least 7 million. The germline V and J ends were trimmed by 1 base and 7 bases, with 16 bases remaining between them. CDR3 length: 15 residues. CDR1 and CDR2 (germline): SGHDN, FVKESK. This record comes from a study of blood T cells in healthy people across ages. The study, taken as a whole, reports: Whereas aged donors had fewer naive CD4+ cells, long-lived donors had more of them and higher diversity.

Primers used in a second PCR of about 6 to 11 cycles were a sample-barcoded 5' primer and a J-beta primer mix. Using its own MiXCR run on the 5' RACE reads, TCRdb lists one record per CDR3 protein. The profile shows about 630,000 distinct CDR3 sequences, under 25% of them singletons. This TCR was sampled from a man aged 65-85 years in good health. The sample comprised blood. This sequence joins TRBV14 and TRBJ2-5; D possibly corresponds to TRBD2 (6 bases). CDR3 amino acids: CASSQVAGRTATQYF. The CDR3 DNA follows: TGTGCCAGCAGCCAAGTCGCAGGGAGGACGGCGACCCAGTACTTC.